A selection of T cell receptor beta chains follows, all from one sample in a study of cytomegalovirus exposure and HLA in healthy donors. Using immunoSEQ multiplex PCR, the repertoire was profiled, and TCRdb retains in-frame clones only, with some absent. In the table there are 200,000 to 250,000 clones, more than 60% of which are singletons. Sequencing was carried out using PBMCs. The source is a woman aged 30 to 39 in good health and CMV-seronegative. Both conserved end residues are part of each CDR3. The D gene is left open where the match is weak. Only some rows state a clone size, as once, few, many or a class for expanded clones.

V gene	J gene	clone size	D gene	CDR3 protein	CDR3 DNA
TRBV19	TRBJ1-4	few	TRBD1	CASQDRREKLFF	TGTGCCAGTCAGGACAGGCGAGAAAAACTGTTTTTT
TRBV5-4	TRBJ2-5	-	-	CASSLIERETQYF	TGTGCCAGCAGCTTGATTGAGCGCGAGACCCAGTACTTC
TRBV30	TRBJ2-7	-	-	CAWSVSVYEQYF	TGTGCCTGGAGTGTATCAGTCTACGAGCAGTACTTC
TRBV7-9	TRBJ2-5	-	-	CSSSLDPRSPKETQYF	TGTTCCAGCAGCTTAGACCCCCGCTCCCCTAAAGAGACCCAGTACTTC
TRBV6-5	TRBJ1-1	few	-	CASSVMNTEAFF	TGTGCCAGCAGTGTCATGAACACTGAAGCTTTCTTT
TRBV7-9	TRBJ2-5	-	TRBD1	CASSLGVLVQGDGETQYF	TGTGCCAGCAGCTTAGGCGTGTTGGTACAGGGGGACGGGGAGACCCAGTACTTC
TRBV27	TRBJ1-2	-	TRBD1	CASSLLPGQEYNYGYTF	TGTGCCAGCAGTTTACTCCCGGGACAGGAATATAACTATGGCTACACCTTC
TRBV27	TRBJ1-6	-	TRBD1	CASSLGQSSYNSPLHF	TGTGCCAGCAGTTTGGGACAGAGCTCCTATAATTCACCCCTCCACTTT
TRBV6-5	TRBJ1-1	-	-	CASTPPGDTEAFF	TGTGCCAGCACCCCGCCGGGGGACACTGAAGCTTTCTTT
TRBV30	TRBJ1-2	-	TRBD1	CAWRQAGQGARNGYTF	TGTGCCTGGAGGCAAGCGGGGCAGGGGGCGCGGAATGGCTACACCTTC
TRBV7-3	TRBJ1-1	-	TRBD1	CASSSQGGTEAFF	TGTGCCAGCAGCTCTCAGGGGGGCACTGAAGCTTTCTTT
TRBV6-1	TRBJ2-1	-	-	CASTYRDTDNEQFF	TGTGCCAGCACCTACCGGGACACGGACAATGAGCAGTTCTTC
TRBV7-9	TRBJ2-3	-	-	CASSLPTWGVDPADTQYF	TGTGCCAGCAGCTTACCCACCTGGGGGGTGGATCCAGCAGATACGCAGTATTTT
TRBV25-1	TRBJ2-1	-	-	CASSESVNNEQFF	TGTGCCAGCAGTGAATCAGTCAACAATGAGCAGTTCTTC
TRBV7-2	TRBJ1-2	-	TRBD1	CASSLVPGGKDYGYTF	TGCGCCAGCAGCTTAGTTCCAGGGGGGAAGGACTATGGCTACACCTTC
TRBV11-3	TRBJ2-5	-	-	CASSLGIADKQETQYF	TGTGCCAGCAGCTTAGGGATAGCGGATAAACAAGAGACCCAGTACTTC
TRBV6-5	TRBJ2-2	-	-	CASSYVGSFYTGELFF	TGTGCCAGCAGTTACGTTGGCTCTTTTTACACCGGGGAGCTGTTTTTT
TRBV30	TRBJ1-2	-	TRBD1	CAWTLTGGNYGYTF	TGTGCCTGGACCCTGACAGGGGGCAACTATGGCTACACCTTC
TRBV14	TRBJ2-7	-	-	CASSLKQGPESYEQYF	TGTGCCAGCAGCCTAAAACAGGGACCCGAATCCTACGAGCAGTACTTC
TRBV11-3	TRBJ2-1	-	-	CASSADRQGSYNEQFF	TGTGCCAGCAGCGCCGATAGGCAGGGCTCCTACAATGAGCAGTTCTTC
TRBV9	TRBJ1-1	-	-	CASSPDMGRDTEAFF	TGTGCCAGCAGCCCGGACATGGGGCGAGACACTGAAGCTTTCTTT
TRBV6-1	TRBJ2-7	-	-	CASTLDRSYEQYF	TGTGCCAGCACCTTAGACAGATCCTACGAGCAGTACTTC
TRBV7-2	TRBJ2-7	-	-	CASSLPGPQYEQYF	TGTGCCAGCAGCCTCCCGGGTCCTCAGTACGAGCAGTACTTC